These 21 T cell receptor beta chains originate from one sample sequenced in a study of T-cell reconstitution after alpha-beta-depleted transplantation in children. During its preparation, the TCRbeta library received unique molecular identifiers. TCRdb reprocessed the PCR reads via MiXCR and lists one record per CDR3 protein. The repertoire holds 350,000 to 500,000 distinct CDR3 sequences, roughly 43% seen once, with around 29% in the top ten. The sample in question was PBMCs, obtained before TCRalphabeta/CD19-depleted stem cell transplant. These receptor sequences come from a girl under 10 years old with aplastic anemia, due to receive a stem cell transplant.

This clonotype was observed a few times. The chain combines TRBV6-2 or TRBV6-3 with TRBJ1-2, with D uncertain. Germline CDR1 and CDR2: MNHEY and SVGEGT. The length of the CDR3 is 14 residues. Trimming removed 2 bases at V and 4 bases at J, with 11 bases between. The CDR3 nucleotides read TGTGCCAGCAGTTACGTCTCAGGAGTCTATGGCTACACCTTC. Its translation: CASSYVSGVYGYTF.

This clonotype has only one observation. The chain uses TRBV7-3 and TRBJ2-5, with D uncertain. Per germline, CDR1 SGHTA and CDR2 FQGTGA. Trimming pared 5 bases from V and 5 bases from J, leaving 6 bases between. CDR3 length: 11 residues. CDR3 nucleotides: TGTGCCAGCAGCCATCGGGAGACCCAGTACTTC. It codes for CASSHRETQYF.

This clonotype was observed a few times. The chain is built from TRBV19 and TRBJ2-5, with 13 bases fitting TRBD2. Germline V gene lookup returns CDR1 LNHDA and CDR2 SQIVND (reference sequence). This CDR3 has 16 amino acids. V lost 4 bases to trimming and J lost 5 bases; unmatched junction nucleotides: 7. The CDR3 nucleotides are TGTGCCAGTAGTAGCGGACTAGCGGGAGATTCGGAGACCCAGTACTTC. Protein: CASSSGLAGDSETQYF.

V and J are TRBV4-1 and TRBJ2-1; tentative D call: TRBD1 (6 bases). V was cut by 3 bases and J by 1 base, with 10 bases left in between. Germline V gene sequence: CDR1 MGHRA, CDR2 YSYEKL. This CDR3 spans 15 amino acids. This CDR3 reads CASSQGQTSYNEQFF. The CDR3 nucleotides read TGCGCCAGCAGCCAGGGACAAACTTCCTACAATGAGCAGTTCTTC.

The chain uses TRBV10-3 and TRBJ2-2; 7 bases match TRBD1. The trim removed 6 bases at V and 1 base at J, leaving 5 bases unmatched. Per the germline V gene, CDR1 is ENHRY and CDR2 is SYGVKD. This CDR3 has 15 amino acids. The chain's CDR3 is CAIRSWTGNTGELFF. The CDR3 DNA is TGTGCCATCAGGTCCTGGACAGGGAACACCGGGGAGCTGTTTTTT.

This chain joins TRBV5-1 and TRBJ2-7, with D possibly matching TRBD2 (6 bases). With 2 bases removed from V and 6 bases from J, the gap between germline ends came to 12 bases. CDR1 and CDR2 (germline): SGHRS, YFSETQ. The CDR3 contains 13 residues. In DNA, the CDR3 is TGCGCCAGCAGCTTTTGGGGAGGCGCCGAGCAGTACTTC. The encoded protein is CASSFWGGAEQYF.

Regarding this clonotype: A read error is possible here, since a much larger clone lies one base away. The rearrangement joins TRBV2 to TRBJ1-2; D uncertain. Germline V gene sequence: CDR1 SNHLY, CDR2 FYNNEI. This CDR3 spans 14 amino acids. Here the CDR3 DNA reads TGTGCCAGCAGTGAAGCGAACAGTTACTATGGCGACACCTTC. The encoded protein is CASSEANSYYGDTF.

V gene TRBV28 combines with J gene TRBJ2-2; D remains unclear. Trimming took off 6 bases at V and 0 bases at J, with 8 bases between the two ends. The CDR3 runs to 14 residues. Germline CDR1 and CDR2: MDHEN and SYDVKM. CDR3 nucleotide sequence: TGTGCCAGCAGGCGGAGTTCGAACACCGGGGAGCTGTTTTTT. Translated: CASRRSSNTGELFF.

This clonotype was seen ten or more times. CDR3 residues: CASSVGQREDEQYF. Here the CDR3 DNA reads TGTGCCAGCAGCGTCGGCCAGCGGGAGGACGAGCAGTACTTC. The J gene is TRBJ2-7, the V gene TRBV9; 9 nucleotides match TRBD2. From germline, CDR1 is SGDLS and CDR2 YYNGEE. Trimming cost V 2 bases and J 5 bases; bases outside gene matches: 5. The CDR3 covers 14 residues.

The chain couples TRBV5-6 to TRBJ2-2, with 10 bases aligning to TRBD2. V trimming: 4 bases; J trimming: 5 bases; junction bases outside the gene matches: 5. CDR1 is SGHDT and CDR2 is YYEEEE in the germline V gene. The CDR3 length is 15 residues. CDR3 nucleotides: TGTGCCAGCAGCACCACTAGCGGGGTAACCGGGGAGCTGTTTTTT. It encodes CASSTTSGVTGELFF.

This clonotype was seen a handful of times. The rearrangement joins TRBV27 to TRBJ1-2; perhaps TRBD1 as D (5 bases). CDR3 length: 15 amino acids. Germline CDR1 MNHEY, CDR2 SMNVEV (reference sequence). V shed 2 bases and J shed 3 bases, with 13 bases lying between them. CDR3 sequence: CASSLGGSPHYGYTF. The CDR3 DNA follows: TGTGCCAGCAGTTTAGGGGGGTCCCCCCACTATGGCTACACCTTC.

This clonotype was detected only a few times. The V gene is TRBV7-2, the J gene TRBJ2-5; the D is unclear. The CDR3 runs to 14 residues. V lost 3 bases and J 1 base, leaving 9 bases between the germline ends. The germline gives CDR1 SGHTA, CDR2 FQGNSA. The CDR3 DNA sequence: TGTGCCAGCAGCTTCCGGCTTGCCCAAGAGACCCAGTACTTC. Residues: CASSFRLAQETQYF.

This clonotype occurred many times. This chain connects TRBV20-1 to TRBJ1-2, with TRBD1 as a possible D gene (6 bases). The ends were cut back, 6 bases at V and 6 bases at J, with 14 bases in the middle. The germline V gene has CDR1 DFQATT and CDR2 SNEGSKA (reference sequence). The CDR3 runs to 12 residues. This CDR3 reads CSATPRGHGYTF. DNA for the CDR3: TGCAGTGCCACCCCCAGGGGACATGGCTACACCTTC.

The table lists this clonotype with a few counts. The chain recombines TRBV13 with TRBJ1-2; a possible D gene is TRBD1 (6 bases). Trimming left V 5 bases short and J 8 bases short, with 21 bases between. Germline CDR1 and CDR2: PRHDT and FYEKMQ (reference sequence). The CDR3 consists of 15 residues. The CDR3 sequence: CASSPRGGYLRGYTF. The CDR3 region has the DNA TGTGCCAGCAGCCCCAGAGGGGGATATCTGAGGGGCTACACCTTC.

This clonotype occurred a few times. The rearrangement links TRBV4-1 to TRBJ2-7, with D possibly being TRBD1 (5 bases). Trimming left V 1 base short and J 3 bases short, with 13 bases between. The germline V gene has CDR1 MGHRA and CDR2 YSYEKL. The CDR3 spans 15 residues. CDR3 coding DNA: TGCGCCAGCAGCCAAGCAACAGGTAACTTCTACGAGCAGTACTTC. This gives the protein CASSQATGNFYEQYF.

This clonotype showed up many times. The chain couples TRBV20-1 to TRBJ2-5; D remains ambiguous. CDR1 is DFQATT, CDR2 SNEGSKA, per germline (reference sequence). This CDR3 is 13 amino acids long. Trimming pared 1 base from V and 1 base from J, leaving 7 bases between. Here the CDR3 DNA reads TGCAGTGCTAGAGGAACAGCCCAAGAGACCCAGTACTTC. It codes for CSARGTAQETQYF.

This chain uses TRBV6-1 with TRBJ2-3; TRBD1 might be the D (6 bases). This CDR3 has 15 residues. Germline-derived CDR1 and CDR2 are MNHNS and SASEGT. V gave up 6 bases and J gave up 3 bases, with 16 bases separating them. The CDR3 loop is CASRPTGRMTDTQYF. The CDR3 DNA reads as TGTGCCAGCAGACCCACAGGGAGAATGACAGATACGCAGTATTTT.

This clonotype was detected many times. The chain employs TRBV11-2 and TRBJ2-7; unclear D gene. From germline, CDR1 is SGHAT and CDR2 FQNNGV. The CDR3 runs to 14 residues. With 0 bases removed from V and 3 bases from J, the gap between germline ends came to 9 bases. The CDR3 nucleotides are TGTGCCAGCAGCTTAGAGGTTGGCCTCTACGAGCAGTACTTC. It encodes CASSLEVGLYEQYF.

The chain uses TRBV5-1 and TRBJ2-7; 10 bases match TRBD1. V shed 0 bases and J 4 bases; nucleotides not matched to a gene: 1. The germline CDR1 and CDR2 sequences are SGHRS and YFSETQ. CDR3 length: 14 amino acids. CDR3 nucleotide sequence: TGCGCCAGCAGCTTGGAGGACAGGGGGTACGAGCAGTACTTC. Its translation is CASSLEDRGYEQYF.

This chain connects TRBV6-1 to TRBJ2-7; 7 bases line up with TRBD2. The V and J ends lost 6 bases and 1 base, in that order; junction bases with no gene match: 9. The CDR3 has 15 amino acids. Germline lookup yields CDR1 MNHNS and CDR2 SASEGT. CDR3 bases: TGTGCCAGCAGCCGAGCTAGCGGAGGTTCCTACGAGCAGTACTTC. Protein: CASSRASGGSYEQYF.

The chain joins TRBV7-6 to TRBJ2-3; 8 positions match TRBD2. Germline V CDR1 and CDR2: SGHVS, FNYEAQ. This CDR3 is 15 amino acids long. The ends lost 3 bases at V and 2 bases at J; junction bases unmatched: 4. The chain's CDR3 is CASSLERGTTDTQYF. CDR3 coding DNA: TGTGCCAGCAGCTTGGAGCGGGGGACCACAGATACGCAGTATTTT.